Listed below are T cell receptor beta chains from one sample, sequenced in a study of CD8 T cells in Susac syndrome. TCRdb processed the immunoSEQ multiplex PCR reads anew with MiXCR; each CDR3 protein has one entry. The sample lists approximately 150,000 distinct CDR3 sequences; about 93% were seen once. The sample comprised CD4+ T cells from PBMCs. The receptors stem from a human donor with multiple sclerosis. Each CDR3 is given with its conserved first and last residue. A D gene is named only where the DNA matches it firmly. Not every row has a clone size; where given, it reads once, few, many or a size class.

D	J	V	size	CDR3	DNA
.	TRBJ2-1	TRBV4-3	.	CASSQGGNNEQFF	TGCGCCAGCAGCCAAGGGGGTAACAATGAGCAGTTCTTC
.	TRBJ2-3	TRBV10-2	once	CASSDGSGMTDTQYF	TGCGCCAGCAGTGATGGCTCAGGGATGACAGATACGCAGTATTTT
.	TRBJ2-7	TRBV6-1	.	CASSAYRSGSYEQYF	TGTGCCAGCAGTGCCTACCGTTCAGGGAGCTACGAGCAGTACTTC
.	TRBJ2-7	TRBV4-1	.	CASSQDLGGYEQYF	TGCGCCAGCAGCCAAGATCTAGGAGGCTACGAGCAGTACTTC
.	TRBJ2-2	TRBV5-4	.	CASSQGRQWRTGELFF	TGTGCCAGCAGCCAGGGACGTCAGTGGCGAACCGGGGAGCTGTTTTTT
TRBD1	TRBJ2-7	TRBV7-6	.	CASSLMGQGDYEQYF	TGTGCCAGCAGCCTCATGGGACAGGGAGACTACGAGCAGTACTTC
TRBD2	TRBJ2-5	TRBV27	.	CASRTLAGGQETQYF	TGTGCCAGCCGAACCCTAGCGGGAGGGCAAGAGACCCAGTACTTC
.	TRBJ2-3	TRBV5-1	.	CASRMRGSTDTQYF	TGCGCCAGCCGGATGAGAGGGAGCACAGATACGCAGTATTTT
TRBD2	TRBJ2-3	TRBV3-1	once	CASSYGGADTQYF	TGTGCCAGCAGCTACGGGGGGGCAGATACGCAGTATTTT
.	TRBJ1-2	TRBV5-1	.	CASSSGYGYTF	TGCGCCAGCAGCTCTGGGTATGGCTACACCTTC
TRBD1	TRBJ1-2	TRBV12-3/TRBV12-4	.	CASSLGTGDGYTF	TGTGCCAGCAGTTTAGGGACAGGGGATGGCTACACCTTC
.	TRBJ2-2	TRBV9	.	CASSVGGGAGTGELFF	TGTGCCAGCAGCGTAGGCGGCGGGGCGGGCACCGGGGAGCTGTTTTTT
TRBD1	TRBJ2-7	TRBV3-1	.	CAAEQGHSEQYF	TGTGCCGCAGAACAGGGGCACTCCGAGCAGTACTTC
.	TRBJ2-4	TRBV21-1	.	CASSSGTSRTPLAKNIQYF	TGTGCCAGCAGCAGTGGGACTAGCAGAACCCCTTTAGCCAAAAACATTCAGTACTTC
.	TRBJ2-2	TRBV24-1	.	CATSGANTGELFF	TGTGCCACCAGTGGGGCCAACACCGGGGAGCTGTTTTTT
TRBD2	TRBJ2-2	TRBV2	.	CASTPRGGTGELFF	TGTGCCAGCACCCCACGGGGGGGCACCGGGGAGCTGTTTTTT
TRBD2	TRBJ2-5	TRBV28	.	CASSFPLAGEETQYF	TGTGCCAGCAGTTTCCCCTTAGCGGGGGAAGAGACCCAGTACTTC
.	TRBJ2-7	TRBV6-1	few	CASRAAGREQYF	TGTGCCAGCAGAGCGGCGGGTCGCGAGCAGTACTTC
.	TRBJ2-5	TRBV28	.	CASVWGGGETQYF	TGTGCCAGCGTCTGGGGAGGGGGAGAGACCCAGTACTTC
.	TRBJ2-4	TRBV30	.	CAWSRQGGKNIQYF	TGTGCCTGGAGTCGCCAGGGGGGCAAAAACATTCAGTACTTC
.	TRBJ2-1	TRBV19	.	CASSILRDDEQFF	TGTGCCAGTAGTATTTTGAGGGACGATGAGCAGTTCTTC
TRBD2	TRBJ2-1	TRBV11-2	.	CASTTSGPYNEQFF	TGTGCCAGCACGACTAGCGGACCTTACAATGAGCAGTTCTTC
TRBD1	TRBJ2-7	TRBV3-1	few	CASSRPGQGIYEQYF	TGTGCCAGCAGCCGGCCGGGACAGGGGATCTACGAGCAGTACTTC
.	TRBJ2-5	TRBV9	.	CASSVDGIRETQYF	TGTGCCAGCAGCGTAGATGGTATCCGGGAGACCCAGTACTTC
TRBD2	TRBJ2-7	TRBV27	once	CASSDTSGGSYEQYF	TGTGCCAGCAGTGACACTAGCGGGGGGTCCTACGAGCAGTACTTC
.	TRBJ1-2	TRBV6-1	.	CASSESAGSYGYTF	TGTGCCAGCAGTGAGTCGGCCGGAAGCTATGGCTACACCTTC
.	TRBJ1-6	TRBV12-3/TRBV12-4	.	CASSLFNSPLHF	TGTGCCAGCAGTTTATTTAATTCACCCCTCCACTTT
TRBD1	TRBJ1-1	TRBV20-1	.	CSAKGTGQGEAFF	TGCAGTGCTAAGGGGACAGGGCAGGGTGAAGCTTTCTTT
.	TRBJ1-5	TRBV29-1	.	CSVAMGAGQPQHF	TGCAGCGTTGCTATGGGGGCGGGTCAGCCCCAGCATTTT
.	TRBJ1-2	TRBV18	.	CASSPGAGYGYTF	TGTGCCAGCTCACCAGGGGCTGGCTATGGCTACACCTTC
.	TRBJ1-5	TRBV20-1	.	CSARGGPNQPQHF	TGCAGTGCTAGAGGGGGACCCAATCAGCCCCAGCATTTT